This TCR beta chain was observed in a study of T-cell reconstitution after alpha-beta-depleted transplantation in children. V was trimmed by 2 bases and J by 4 bases, leaving 14 bases between them. Germline V gene data show CDR1 as LGHDT and CDR2 as YNNKEL (reference sequence). CDR3 length: 15 amino acids. Unique molecular identifiers were incorporated into the prepared TCRbeta library. TCRdb re-analysed the PCR reads in MiXCR, keeping a single row per CDR3 protein. The sample shows approximately 490,000 distinct CDR3 sequences, about an eighth of them seen only once. The material was PBMCs from the stem cell graft donor, obtained from the stem cell graft. The receptor was derived from a human donor who donated a stem cell graft to a child with combined immunodeficiency. This chain connects TRBV3-1 to TRBJ1-1; D gene unclear. CDR3 sequence reads: CASSQLAGTVTEAFF. In DNA form, the CDR3 reads TGTGCCAGCAGCCAACTCGCAGGCACTGTCACTGAAGCTTTCTTT.